The subject of this entry is one T cell receptor beta chain. The validation cohort, a group of over a hundred subjects, included the donors and was separate from the roughly 720-subject first cohort. CDR3 size: 13 residues. The V gene lost 10 bases and the J gene lost 4 bases, with 16 bases spanning the gap. Germline loops: CDR1 SNHLY, CDR2 FYNNEI. The sample belongs to a study of cytomegalovirus exposure and HLA in healthy donors. This table comes from immunoSEQ multiplex PCR, and its TCRdb copy is limited to in-frame clones, with some not included. Of roughly 130,000 clones listed, around 90% are singletons.

The sequencing sample was made of PBMCs. The rearrangement links TRBV2 to TRBJ2-5, with D possibly TRBD1 on 5 matching bases. The source is a woman under 40 in good health and CMV-seropositive. CDR3 residues: CATSVDKGETQYF. CDR3 nucleotide sequence: TGTGCCACCTCTGTGGACAAGGGAGAGACCCAGTACTTC.